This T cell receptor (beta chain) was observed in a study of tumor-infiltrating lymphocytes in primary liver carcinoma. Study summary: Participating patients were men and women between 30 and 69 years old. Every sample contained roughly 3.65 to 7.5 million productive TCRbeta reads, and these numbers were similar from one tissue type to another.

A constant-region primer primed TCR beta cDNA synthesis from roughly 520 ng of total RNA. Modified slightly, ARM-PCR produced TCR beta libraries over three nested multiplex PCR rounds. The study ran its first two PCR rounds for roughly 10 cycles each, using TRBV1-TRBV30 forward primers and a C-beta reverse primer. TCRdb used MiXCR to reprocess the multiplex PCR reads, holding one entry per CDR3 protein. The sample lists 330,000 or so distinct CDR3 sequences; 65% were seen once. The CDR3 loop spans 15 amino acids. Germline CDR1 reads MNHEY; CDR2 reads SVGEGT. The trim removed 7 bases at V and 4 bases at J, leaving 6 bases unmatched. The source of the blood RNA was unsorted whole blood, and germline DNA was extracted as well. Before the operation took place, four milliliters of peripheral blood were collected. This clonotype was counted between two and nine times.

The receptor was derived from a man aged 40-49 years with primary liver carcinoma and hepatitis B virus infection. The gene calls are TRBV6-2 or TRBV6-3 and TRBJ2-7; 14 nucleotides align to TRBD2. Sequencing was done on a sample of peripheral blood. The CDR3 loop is CASISGLAGAYEQYF. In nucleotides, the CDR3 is TGTGCCAGCATCTCGGGACTAGCGGGAGCTTACGAGCAGTACTTC.